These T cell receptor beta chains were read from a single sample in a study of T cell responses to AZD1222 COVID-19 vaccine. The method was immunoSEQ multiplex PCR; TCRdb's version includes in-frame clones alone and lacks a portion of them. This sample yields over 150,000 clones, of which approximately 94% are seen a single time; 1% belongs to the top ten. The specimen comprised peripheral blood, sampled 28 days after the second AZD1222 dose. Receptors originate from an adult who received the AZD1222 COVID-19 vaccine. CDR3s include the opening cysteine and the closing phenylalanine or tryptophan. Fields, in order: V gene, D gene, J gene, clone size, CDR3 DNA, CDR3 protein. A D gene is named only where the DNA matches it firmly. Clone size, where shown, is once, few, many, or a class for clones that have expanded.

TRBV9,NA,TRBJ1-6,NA,TGTGCCAGCAGCGTAGGGCAATCCTATAATTCACCCCTCCACTTT,CASSVGQSYNSPLHF
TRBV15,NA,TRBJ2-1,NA,TGTGCCACCAGCAGAGATTTAGGGGTGTCTACAAATGAGCAGTTCTTC,CATSRDLGVSTNEQFF
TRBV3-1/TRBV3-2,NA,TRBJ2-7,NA,TGTGCCAGCAGCCAAAGCGGGACAGGAGGCGACGAGCAGTACTTC,CASSQSGTGGDEQYF
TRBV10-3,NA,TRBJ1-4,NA,TGTGCCATCAGTGAAGGCCAGGGAGGGGGAGAAAAACTGTTTTTT,CAISEGQGGGEKLFF
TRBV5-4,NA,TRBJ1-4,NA,TGTGCCAGCAGCTTGGAACGAGGACGGACTCCTTCAACTAATGAAAAACTGTTTTTT,CASSLERGRTPSTNEKLFF
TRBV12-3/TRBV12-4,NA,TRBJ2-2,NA,TGTGCCAGCAGTTTAGATGCGGAGCTGTTTTTT,CASSLDAELFF
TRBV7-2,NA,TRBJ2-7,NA,TGTGCCAGCGCCACCTCCTGGACAGCGCCCGACGAGCAGTACTTC,CASATSWTAPDEQYF
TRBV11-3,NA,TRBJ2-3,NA,TGTGCCAGCAGCTTACGTTCGGCAGATACGCAGTATTTT,CASSLRSADTQYF
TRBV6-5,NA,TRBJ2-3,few,TGTGCCAGCAGCTCACAGGGTTTTGGCCCAGATACGCAGTATTTT,CASSSQGFGPDTQYF
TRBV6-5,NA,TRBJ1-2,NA,TGTGCCAGCAGATCTGCCGGGACTATCTATGGCTACACCTTC,CASRSAGTIYGYTF
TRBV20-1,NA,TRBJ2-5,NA,TGCAGTGCCAGTCCCGTCCAAGAGACCCAGTACTTC,CSASPVQETQYF
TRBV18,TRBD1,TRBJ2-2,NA,TGTGCCAGCTCACCTTTGACAGGGGGCGACACCGGGGAGCTGTTTTTT,CASSPLTGGDTGELFF
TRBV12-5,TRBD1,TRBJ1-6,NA,TGTGCTAGTGGTTCCGGACAGGGCTATAATTCACCCCTCCACTTT,CASGSGQGYNSPLHF